This T cell receptor (beta chain) was recorded in a study of CD8 T cells in Susac syndrome. Reverse transcription of about 0.5 to 1 ug RNA used random hexamers. Via MiXCR, TCRdb re-called the immunoSEQ multiplex PCR reads, giving one row per CDR3 protein. The sample includes more than 65,000 distinct CDR3 sequences, roughly 94% of them seen just once. Per the germline V gene, CDR1 is SEHNR and CDR2 is FQNEAQ (reference sequence). The CDR3 totals 14 residues. Trimming stripped 2 bases from V and 6 bases from J, with 10 bases between. The J gene is TRBJ1-4, the V gene TRBV7-9, with D unresolved. The specimen sequenced was CD8+ T cells from PBMCs. The TCR comes from a human donor in good health. Here the CDR3 DNA reads TGTGCCAGCAGCTTAATCGGCAACGATGAAAAACTGTTTTTT. Translation gives CASSLIGNDEKLFF.